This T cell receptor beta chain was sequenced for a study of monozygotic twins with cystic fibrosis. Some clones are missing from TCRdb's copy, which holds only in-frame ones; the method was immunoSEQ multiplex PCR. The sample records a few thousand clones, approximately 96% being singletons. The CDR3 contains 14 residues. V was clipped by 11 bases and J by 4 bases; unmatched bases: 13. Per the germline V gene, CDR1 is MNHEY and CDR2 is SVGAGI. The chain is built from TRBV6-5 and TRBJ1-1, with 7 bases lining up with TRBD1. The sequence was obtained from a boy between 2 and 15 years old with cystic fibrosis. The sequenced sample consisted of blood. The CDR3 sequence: CAAGTGALGTEAFF. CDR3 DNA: TGTGCCGCCGGCACAGGGGCGCTGGGCACTGAAGCTTTCTTT.